This TCR beta chain was obtained from a study of T and B cells in COVID-19 patients. Looking at the study overall: COVID-19 patients gave peripheral blood either during active infection or after recovery. Notes on the study in general: Patients with COVID-19 reportedly showed strongly skewed T cell receptor beta variable and joining gene usage. CD4+, regulatory T cell, CD8+ and sorted SARS-CoV-2-responsive or tetramer+ T cells were not yet sequenced.

TRB was amplified from approximately 250-480 ng of blood genomic DNA. TRB rearrangements were amplified by multiplex PCR with BIOMED2 TRB-A/B primers. MiXCR, run by TCRdb on the multiplex PCR reads, gives a single entry per CDR3 protein. The data contain about 8,700 distinct CDR3 sequences, 25% to 40% of them singletons. The CDR3 length is 12 residues. V was cut by 4 bases and J by 7 bases, with 5 bases left in between. On this clonotype itself: Its antigen is not known.

This chain connects TRBV12-3 or TRBV12-4 to TRBJ1-6; D not resolved. The sequenced material came from blood. The receptor was isolated from a human donor who had recovered from COVID-19. The CDR3 reads CASSSSNSPLHF. The CDR3 DNA follows: TGTGCCAGCAGTTCATCGAATTCACCCCTCCACTTT.